Listed below are T cell receptor beta chains from one sample, sequenced in a study of cytomegalovirus exposure and HLA in healthy donors. The repertoire was sequenced with immunoSEQ multiplex PCR; TCRdb's copy has only in-frame clones and lacks some. The sample yields about 93,000 clones, approximately 60% seen once. The sequenced sample was PBMCs. These receptors were taken from a boy aged 5 to 17 in good health and CMV-seropositive. CDR3s include the opening cysteine and the closing phenylalanine or tryptophan. A D gene is named only where the DNA matches it firmly. Clone size appears in some rows only: once, few, many, or a class for an expanded clone.

clone_size,cdr3_length,j_call,v_call,d_call,cdr3_aa,cdr3_nt
NA,13,TRBJ2-7,TRBV5-1,NA,CASSLAHEYEQYF,TGCGCCAGCAGCTTGGCGCATGAGTACGAGCAGTACTTC
few,15,TRBJ2-5,TRBV7-6,NA,CASSPTEAGQETQYF,TGTGCCAGCAGCCCGACTGAGGCGGGGCAAGAGACCCAGTACTTC
once,19,TRBJ2-7,TRBV30,NA,CAWSARFHSGEPPSYEQYF,TGTGCCTGGAGTGCCCGCTTTCATTCAGGGGAACCTCCTTCATACGAGCAGTACTTC
few,15,TRBJ2-2,TRBV11-2,NA,CASSLDSQGGGELFF,TGTGCCAGCAGCTTAGATTCTCAGGGCGGCGGGGAGCTGTTTTTT
NA,15,TRBJ2-1,TRBV18,NA,CASSPRGSSYNEQFF,TGTGCCAGCTCACCACGCGGGTCCTCCTACAATGAGCAGTTCTTC
NA,15,TRBJ2-5,TRBV18,NA,CASSPIDSLVETQYF,TGTGCCAGCTCACCAATAGACTCACTGGTTGAGACCCAGTACTTC
NA,15,TRBJ1-1,TRBV5-1,TRBD1,CASSFGTGGGTEAFF,TGCGCCAGCAGCTTCGGGACAGGGGGCGGGACTGAAGCTTTCTTT
NA,14,TRBJ1-5,TRBV30,TRBD1,CAWSHGGQGGPQNF,TGTGCCTGGAGTCATGGGGGACAGGGTGGGCCCCAGAATTTT
NA,11,TRBJ2-7,TRBV5-1,TRBD1,CASGDRGQLDF,TGCGCCAGCGGGGACAGGGGCCAACTAGACTTC
few,11,TRBJ1-1,TRBV6-5,NA,CASGRDTEAFF,TGTGCCAGCGGTCGGGACACTGAAGCTTTCTTT
NA,15,TRBJ2-6,TRBV11-3,NA,CASSPRGSGANVLTF,TGTGCCAGCAGCCCTCGGGGCTCTGGGGCCAACGTCCTGACTTTC
few,15,TRBJ2-7,TRBV4-2,NA,CASSQDMREKDEQYF,TGTGCCAGCAGCCAAGATATGAGGGAGAAGGACGAGCAGTACTTC
NA,15,TRBJ2-5,TRBV5-4,NA,CASSLARGEAETQYF,TGTGCCAGCAGCTTGGCGCGGGGAGAAGCAGAGACTCAGTACTTC
NA,17,TRBJ2-2,TRBV12-5,TRBD2,CASGSGPLGGDTGELFF,TGTGCTAGTGGTTCCGGACCCCTCGGGGGGGACACCGGGGAGCTGTTTTTT
NA,19,TRBJ2-1,TRBV5-1,TRBD2,CASSLARGGSLSTRGEQFF,TGCGCCAGCAGCTTGGCTCGCGGGGGGTCCCTATCTACACGCGGTGAGCAGTTCTTC
NA,15,TRBJ1-5,TRBV6-6,TRBD1,CASSYSDREGQPQHF,TGTGCCAGCAGTTACTCGGACAGGGAGGGTCAGCCCCAGCATTTT
NA,11,TRBJ2-7,TRBV20-1,NA,CSASDSPVQYF,TGCAGTGCTAGCGACTCCCCGGTGCAGTACTTC
NA,16,TRBJ2-3,TRBV5-1,TRBD1,CASSFLAGGVSDTQYF,TGCGCCAGCAGCTTCCTCGCAGGGGGCGTTTCGGATACGCAGTATTTT
few,13,TRBJ1-1,TRBV27,NA,CASSLGPGGGAFF,TGTGCCAGCAGTCTAGGCCCTGGAGGTGGAGCTTTCTTT
NA,17,TRBJ2-4,TRBV7-7,TRBD1,CASIQPGTGGGKNIQYF,TGTGCCAGCATCCAACCCGGGACAGGAGGCGGCAAAAACATTCAGTACTTC
NA,12,TRBJ1-1,TRBV27,NA,CASSPDKGRAFF,TGTGCCAGCAGTCCCGACAAAGGCAGAGCTTTCTTT
NA,13,TRBJ1-4,TRBV10-2,NA,CASRVPGNEKLFF,TGCGCCAGCAGAGTCCCAGGGAATGAAAAACTGTTTTTT
NA,16,TRBJ2-1,TRBV9,NA,CASSVVGRGLSNEQFF,TGTGCCAGCAGCGTAGTTGGGAGAGGGCTATCCAATGAGCAGTTCTTC
NA,14,TRBJ2-3,TRBV29-1,NA,CSVGRSVRTDTQYF,TGCAGCGTTGGTCGGTCGGTACGGACAGATACGCAGTATTTT
few,13,TRBJ2-5,TRBV6-1,TRBD2,CATLPGGRETQYF,TGTGCCACTCTTCCGGGAGGGAGAGAGACCCAGTACTTC
NA,14,TRBJ2-7,TRBV28,TRBD2,CASSFGRGIYEQYF,TGTGCCAGCAGTTTTGGGAGGGGAATCTACGAGCAGTACTTC
few,14,TRBJ1-2,TRBV7-9,TRBD1,CASSEQGVDYGYTF,TGTGCCAGCAGCGAACAGGGGGTTGACTATGGCTACACCTTC
NA,15,TRBJ2-2,TRBV7-2,TRBD2,CASSLGAGDTGELFF,TGTGCCAGCAGCCTGGGCGCGGGGGACACCGGGGAGCTGTTTTTT
NA,15,TRBJ2-7,TRBV10-2,NA,CASSEDYRDRGEQYF,TGCGCCAGCAGCGAAGACTACAGGGACCGGGGCGAGCAGTACTTC
NA,14,TRBJ2-2,TRBV5-1,NA,CASSLDRNAGELFF,TGCGCCAGCAGCTTGGACAGGAACGCCGGGGAGCTGTTTTTT